Shown below are 26 T cell receptor beta chains from a single sample sequenced in a study of cytomegalovirus exposure and HLA in healthy donors. PCR primers comprised 60 Vbeta and 13 Jbeta primers. The data were produced by immunoSEQ multiplex PCR, yet TCRdb's version contains in-frame clones alone and is incomplete. The sample gives 210,000 or so clones, around 73% of which show up once; approximately 2% is in the top ten. The sample comprised PBMCs. These receptor sequences come from a woman aged 30 to 39 in good health and CMV-seropositive.

The J gene is TRBJ1-6, the V gene TRBV28, with D possibly matching TRBD1 (5 bases). This CDR3 contains 14 residues. With 4 bases removed from V and 14 bases from J, the gap between germline ends came to 18 bases. Germline CDR1 is MDHEN and CDR2 is SYDVKM. CDR3 nucleotide sequence: TGTGCCAGCAGTTACGGGGGAGGGGATTGGGCCCTCCACTTT. Its translation is CASSYGGGDWALHF.

J is TRBJ1-5 and V is TRBV30; D possibly corresponds to TRBD1 (6 bases). The V end lost 3 bases, the J end lost 6 bases, and 18 bases lay between the germline ends. CDR3 length: 15 residues. Germline values: CDR1 GTSNPN, CDR2 SVGIG (reference sequence). The CDR3 DNA follows: TGTGCCTGGAGCCACAATGGGGGCGCCGGTCAGCCCCAGCATTTT. Translating gives CAWSHNGGAGQPQHF.

The CDR3: CASSFVGLVTNTGELFF. DNA for the CDR3: TGTGCCAGCAGCTTTGTGGGACTAGTTACGAACACCGGGGAGCTGTTTTTT. The chain uses TRBV5-8 and TRBJ2-2; 8 bases fit TRBD2. The germline CDR1 and CDR2 sequences are SGHTS and YDEGEE. The CDR3 runs to 17 residues. The J segment lost 0 bases and the V segment lost 2 bases, leaving 6 bases of the junction unmatched.

CDR3 sequence reads: CASSLAGDTDTQYF. The CDR3 nucleotides read TGTGCCAGTAGTCTGGCAGGGGATACGGATACGCAGTATTTT. The J gene is TRBJ2-3, the V gene TRBV19; tentatively, D is TRBD1 (6 bases). The CDR3 is 14 residues long. Germline CDR1 reads LNHDA; CDR2 reads SQIVND (reference sequence). Between the trimmed V and J ends, which lost 5 bases and 6 bases, there was a span of 15 bases.

V gene TRBV30 combines with J gene TRBJ1-5; D may be TRBD1 (5 bases). Between the trimmed V and J ends, which lost 2 bases and 9 bases, there was a span of 14 bases. The CDR3 length is 13 residues. CDR1 GTSNPN and CDR2 SVGIG come from the germline V gene (reference sequence). DNA for the CDR3: TGTGCCTGGAGTCTGGGCGGGGGAGGGCCCCAGCATTTT. Translating it yields CAWSLGGGGPQHF.

The V call is TRBV6-5, the J call TRBJ2-2, with 7 positions matching TRBD1. Germline V gives CDR1 MNHEY, CDR2 SVGAGI. The CDR3 extends over 12 amino acids. The ends lost 6 bases at V and 9 bases at J; junction bases unmatched: 4. For the CDR3, the DNA is TGTGCCAGCAGCAGACAGGGCAGGGAGCTGTTTTTT. This translates into CASSRQGRELFF.

The chain has TRBV7-9 and TRBJ1-2; 7 positions match TRBD1. Germline V CDR1 and CDR2: SEHNR, FQNEAQ (reference sequence). Germline trimming cut 6 bases from V and 3 bases from J; bases unmatched to any gene: 10. This CDR3 is built from 15 residues. DNA of the CDR3: TGTGCCAGCAGTTCTCGCGGGACAGCCGACTATGGCTACACCTTC. This encodes CASSSRGTADYGYTF.

This clone was seen only once. The V and J genes are TRBV28 and TRBJ1-5; D possibly corresponds to TRBD1 (5 bases). This CDR3 has 17 amino acids. Germline CDR1 and CDR2: MDHEN and SYDVKM. Trimming pared 3 bases from V and 6 bases from J, leaving 21 bases between. Here the CDR3 reads CASSFRMGGPTSQPQHF. The CDR3 DNA reads as TGTGCCAGCAGTTTCCGTATGGGGGGACCCACAAGTCAGCCCCAGCATTTT.

The chain has TRBV11-2 and TRBJ1-1; a possible D gene is TRBD1 (6 bases). CDR3 length equals 13 residues. Germline-derived CDR1 and CDR2 are SGHAT and FQNNGV. V lost 5 bases to trimming and J lost 1 base, with 8 bases between them. CDR3 amino acids: CASSQDRNTEAFF. In DNA, the CDR3 is TGTGCCAGCAGCCAGGACAGGAACACTGAAGCTTTCTTT.

This chain joins TRBV4-2 and TRBJ2-2, with 8 bases aligning to TRBD2. CDR3 length equals 15 residues. Germline V gene lookup returns CDR1 LGHNA and CDR2 YNFKEQ. Trimming took 3 bases from V and 6 from J; bases not matched to a gene: 6. As DNA, the CDR3 is TGTGCCAGCAGCCACCCCGGGGGGGTGGCCGGGGAGCTGTTTTTT. Translating it yields CASSHPGGVAGELFF.

This clone was detected only a few times. V is TRBV5-4 and J is TRBJ2-1, with 14 bases identical to TRBD2. Germline lookup yields CDR1 SGHNT and CDR2 YYREEE (reference sequence). V shed 4 bases, J shed 5 bases, and the junction held 8 bases outside the gene matches. The CDR3 sequence is 17 residues long. This CDR3 reads CASSAGLAGGKNNEQFF. The CDR3 region has the DNA TGTGCCAGCAGCGCCGGACTAGCGGGGGGCAAAAACAATGAGCAGTTCTTC. The full variable domain, its missing parts supplied by reference TRBV5-4 and TRBJ2-1, is ETGVTQSPTHLIKTRGQQVTLRCSSQSGHNTVSWYQQALGQGPQFIFQYYREEENGRGNFPPRFSGLQFPNYSSELNVNALELDDSALYLCASSAGLAGGKNNEQFFGPGTRLTVL.

V and J are TRBV6-6 and TRBJ1-5, with D possibly being TRBD1 (5 bases). The CDR3 length is 15 residues. The V gene's germline CDR1 is MNHNY and CDR2 SVGAGI (reference sequence). Trimming shortened V by 6 bases and J by 2 bases, and 14 bases separated the two germline ends. CDR3 residues: CASRTGVSGNQPQHF. The DNA for the CDR3 is TGTGCCAGCAGGACGGGGGTTTCTGGCAATCAGCCCCAGCATTTT.

The chain is built from TRBV15 and TRBJ1-2; D unresolved. The CDR3 is 15 amino acids. The germline CDR1 and CDR2 sequences are LNHNV and YYDKDF (reference sequence). Deletions cut 0 bases from V and 8 bases from J, with 16 bases between. The CDR3, as DNA: TGTGCCACCAGCAGAGATCAGCTCCTCTCAGCGGGCTACACCTTC. It codes for CATSRDQLLSAGYTF.

The rearrangement uses TRBV20-1 and TRBJ2-3; maybe TRBD2 (5 bases). V lost 5 bases and J lost 9, with 9 bases in between. The CDR3 spans 10 residues. Germline values: CDR1 DFQATT, CDR2 SNEGSKA (reference sequence). The CDR3 sequence is CSARTGTQYF. CDR3 coding DNA: TGCAGTGCTCGGACTGGGACGCAGTATTTT.

The rearrangement links TRBV5-1 to TRBJ1-1; the D gene is possibly TRBD1 (5 bases). CDR1 SGHRS and CDR2 YFSETQ come from the germline V gene. V dropped 0 bases and J dropped 0 bases, with 12 bases sitting between them. CDR3 length equals 16 residues. CDR3 loop: CASSLAGGSMNTEAFF. DNA of the CDR3: TGCGCCAGCAGCTTGGCCGGGGGGTCCATGAACACTGAAGCTTTCTTT.

The J gene is TRBJ2-7, the V gene TRBV12-1; the DNA was not used to check the table's D call, TRBD2. TRBV12-1 is listed as a pseudogene. CDR3 length: 14 residues. The CDR3 DNA reads TGTGCCAGCAGCCCCCTCCGGGAGCTGTACGAGCAGTACTTC. It codes for CASSPLRELYEQYF.

The rearrangement links TRBV29-1 to TRBJ2-2; 10 positions agree with TRBD1. The germline CDR1 and CDR2 sequences are SQVTM and ANQGSEA. V trimming: 6 bases; J trimming: 3 bases; junction bases outside the gene matches: 10. CDR3 length: 16 amino acids. For the CDR3, the DNA is TGCAGCGTAAGAGGTCTGGGGACAGGGGACACCGGGGAGCTGTTTTTT. As protein: CSVRGLGTGDTGELFF.

This clone was counted a single time. The chain has TRBV7-9 and TRBJ1-2; 12 positions match TRBD1. From germline, CDR1 is SEHNR and CDR2 FQNEAQ (reference sequence). The CDR3 length is 15 residues. The V segment lost 5 bases and the J segment 5 bases; nucleotides outside the gene matches: 6. The DNA for the CDR3 is TGTGCCAGCAGCCAGGGACAGGGGGCAAGGTATGGCTACACCTTC. Encoded protein: CASSQGQGARYGYTF.

The gene calls are TRBV5-4 and TRBJ2-3; TRBD2 matches at 8 bases. The CDR3 consists of 16 residues. Germline V gene data show CDR1 as SGHNT and CDR2 as YYREEE (reference sequence). V gave up 4 bases and J gave up 7 bases; unmatched junction bases: 14. The CDR3 nucleotides read TGTGCCAGCAGCGACGCTGGCGGGGGGCGGGACCATACGCAGTATTTT. This encodes CASSDAGGGRDHTQYF.

This clone was seen once. One junction end disagrees with the germline gene, perhaps due to a read error. The gene calls are TRBV30 and TRBJ2-7; 8 nucleotides line up with TRBD1. The CDR3 extends over 12 amino acids. CDR1 is GTSNPN, CDR2 SVGIG, per germline (reference sequence). The CDR3 DNA is TGTGCCTGGAGTGTACTCCTGGGACAGGATAAATTC. Translated: CAWSVLLGQDKF.

The chain links TRBV7-2 to TRBJ1-4; 9 bases fit TRBD1. The V and J ends lost 6 bases and 3 bases, in that order; junction bases with no gene match: 2. Germline CDR1 reads SGHTA; CDR2 reads FQGNSA. This CDR3 region has 14 residues. The CDR3: CASRRTGANEKLFF. The CDR3 nucleotides read TGTGCCAGCAGGAGGACAGGGGCTAATGAAAAACTGTTTTTT.

Only one count was recorded for this clone. The J gene is TRBJ2-6, the V gene TRBV5-1, with 10 bases aligning to TRBD1. V shed 4 bases and J 4 bases; nucleotides not matched to a gene: 8. Germline lookup yields CDR1 SGHRS and CDR2 YFSETQ. The length of the CDR3 is 17 residues. The CDR3 reads CASSPGTGVSGANVLTF. The CDR3 DNA reads as TGCGCCAGCAGCCCCGGGACAGGGGTCTCGGGGGCCAACGTCCTGACTTTC.

The V call is TRBV14, the J call TRBJ1-4; no clear D gene. The V and J ends lost 1 base and 8 bases respectively, with 20 bases between them. The CDR3 is 17 amino acids. The germline gives CDR1 SGHDN, CDR2 FVKESK. This CDR3 reads CASSQGAGLLRGEKLFF. CDR3 nucleotides: TGTGCCAGCAGCCAAGGGGCGGGTCTCTTAAGAGGGGAAAAACTGTTTTTT.

This rearrangement joins TRBV7-3 to TRBJ2-7; D possibly corresponds to TRBD2 (6 bases). The germline V and J ends were trimmed by 2 bases and 0 bases, with 8 bases remaining between them. Germline CDR1 and CDR2: SGHTA and FQGTGA. The CDR3 length is 14 residues. CDR3 region: CASSLAGLSYEQYF. Here the CDR3 DNA reads TGTGCCAGCAGCTTAGCGGGGCTCTCCTACGAGCAGTACTTC.

V and J are TRBV10-3 and TRBJ2-7; possibly TRBD2 for D (5 bases). The CDR3 consists of 15 residues. Germline V gene data show CDR1 as ENHRY and CDR2 as SYGVKD. The ends were cut back, 1 base at V and 0 bases at J, with 10 bases in the middle. Written as DNA, the CDR3 is TGTGCCATCAGTGAGTTCGAGGGCCTCTCCTACGAGCAGTACTTC. Protein: CAISEFEGLSYEQYF.

On this clone itself: Other nucleotide sequences from this sample produce the same CDR3. This chain uses TRBV29-1 with TRBJ2-5; 7 nucleotides agree with TRBD1. The junction had 6 bases not matched to a gene; V was cut back by 6 bases and J by 5 bases. Germline lookup yields CDR1 SQVTM and CDR2 ANQGSEA. The CDR3 sequence is 12 residues long. CDR3: CSVGRRGETQYF. For the CDR3, the DNA is TGCAGCGTCGGGCGCAGGGGGGAGACCCAGTACTTC.